The present entry profiles one T cell receptor beta chain with its context. Its cognate antigen is unknown. The data were taken from a study of response to subunit inactivated influenza vaccine. V was clipped by 3 bases and J by 0 bases, with 11 bases between them. The CDR3 contains 14 residues. CDR1 is SQVTM and CDR2 is ANQGSEA in the germline V gene. Overall study results and limits: It was the authors' suggestion that each seasonal influenza vaccination recruits few new T cells.

TCRdb re-called the RT-PCR reads through MiXCR, storing one row per CDR3 protein. The sample contains approximately 530,000 distinct CDR3 sequences, approximately 7.8% of which appear only once. The specimen was PBMCs from blood, collected about 24 months after vaccination. This TCR was sampled from a man aged 50 to 69 who received an inactivated influenza vaccine. The chain employs TRBV29-1 and TRBJ1-1; no clear D gene. The CDR3 here is CSVDRQSLNTEAFF. The CDR3 nucleotides read TGCAGCGTTGACCGGCAGTCCCTGAACACTGAAGCTTTCTTT.